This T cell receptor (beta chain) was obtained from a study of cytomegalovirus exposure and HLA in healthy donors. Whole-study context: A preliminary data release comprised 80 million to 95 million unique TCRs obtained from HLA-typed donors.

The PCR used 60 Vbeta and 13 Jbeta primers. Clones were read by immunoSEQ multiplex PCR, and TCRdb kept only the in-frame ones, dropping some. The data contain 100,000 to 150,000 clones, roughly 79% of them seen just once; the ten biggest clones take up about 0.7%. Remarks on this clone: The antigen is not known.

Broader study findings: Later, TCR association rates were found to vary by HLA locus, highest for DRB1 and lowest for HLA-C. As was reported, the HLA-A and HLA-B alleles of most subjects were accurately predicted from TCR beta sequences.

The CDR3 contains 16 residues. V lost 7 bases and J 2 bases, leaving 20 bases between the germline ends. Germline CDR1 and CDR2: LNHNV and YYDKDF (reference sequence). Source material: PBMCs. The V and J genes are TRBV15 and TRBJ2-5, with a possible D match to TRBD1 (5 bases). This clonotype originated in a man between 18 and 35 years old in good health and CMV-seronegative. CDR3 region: CATTAGLGALQETQYF. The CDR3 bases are TGTGCCACCACAGCAGGTTTAGGGGCTCTTCAAGAGACCCAGTACTTC.